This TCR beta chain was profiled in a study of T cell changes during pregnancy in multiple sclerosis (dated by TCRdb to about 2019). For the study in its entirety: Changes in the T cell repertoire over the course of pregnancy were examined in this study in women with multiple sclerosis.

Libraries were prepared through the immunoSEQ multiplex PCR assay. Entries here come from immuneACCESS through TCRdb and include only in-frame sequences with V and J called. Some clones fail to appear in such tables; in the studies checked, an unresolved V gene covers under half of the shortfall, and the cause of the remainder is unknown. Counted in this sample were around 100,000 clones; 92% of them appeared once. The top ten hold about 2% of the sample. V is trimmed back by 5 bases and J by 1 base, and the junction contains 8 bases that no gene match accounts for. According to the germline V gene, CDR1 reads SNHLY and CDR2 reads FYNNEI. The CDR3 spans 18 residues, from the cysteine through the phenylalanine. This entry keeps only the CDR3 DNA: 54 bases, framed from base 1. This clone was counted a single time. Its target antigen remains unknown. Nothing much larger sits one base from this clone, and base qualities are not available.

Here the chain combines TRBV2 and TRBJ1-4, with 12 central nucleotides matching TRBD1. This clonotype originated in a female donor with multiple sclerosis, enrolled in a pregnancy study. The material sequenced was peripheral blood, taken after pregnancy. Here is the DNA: TGTGCCAGCAGTTACGGGACAGGGGGCTATGGAACTAATGAAAAACTGTTTTTT. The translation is CASSYGTGGYGTNEKLFF.